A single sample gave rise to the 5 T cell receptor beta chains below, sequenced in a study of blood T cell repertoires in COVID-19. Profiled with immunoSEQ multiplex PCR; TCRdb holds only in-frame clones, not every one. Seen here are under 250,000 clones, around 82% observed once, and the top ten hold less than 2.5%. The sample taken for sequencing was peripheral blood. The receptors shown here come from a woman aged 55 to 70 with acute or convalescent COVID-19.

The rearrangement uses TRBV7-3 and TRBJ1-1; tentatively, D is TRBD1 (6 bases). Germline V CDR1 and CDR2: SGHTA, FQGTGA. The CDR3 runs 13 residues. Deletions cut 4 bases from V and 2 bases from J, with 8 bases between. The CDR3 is CASSWTVNTEAFF. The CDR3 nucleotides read TGTGCCAGCAGCTGGACAGTCAACACTGAAGCTTTCTTT.

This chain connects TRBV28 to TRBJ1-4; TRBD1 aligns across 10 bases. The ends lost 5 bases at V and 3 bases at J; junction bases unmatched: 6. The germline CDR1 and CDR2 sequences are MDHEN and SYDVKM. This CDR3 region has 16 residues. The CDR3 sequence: CASSGQGEGANEKLFF. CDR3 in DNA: TGTGCCAGCAGTGGACAGGGGGAAGGAGCTAATGAAAAACTGTTTTTT.

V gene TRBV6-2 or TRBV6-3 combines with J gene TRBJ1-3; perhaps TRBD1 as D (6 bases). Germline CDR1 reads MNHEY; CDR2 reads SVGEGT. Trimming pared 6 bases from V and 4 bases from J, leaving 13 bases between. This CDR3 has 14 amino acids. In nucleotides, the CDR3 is TGTGCCAGCAGCACCGGGACAAAAGGAAACACCATATATTTT. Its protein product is CASSTGTKGNTIYF.

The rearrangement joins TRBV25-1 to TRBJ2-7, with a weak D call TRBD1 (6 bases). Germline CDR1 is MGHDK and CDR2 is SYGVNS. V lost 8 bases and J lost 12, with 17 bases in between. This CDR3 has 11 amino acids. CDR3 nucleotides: TGTGCCAGCGCGGTCCGGGACAAGAGGTACTTC. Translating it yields CASAVRDKRYF.

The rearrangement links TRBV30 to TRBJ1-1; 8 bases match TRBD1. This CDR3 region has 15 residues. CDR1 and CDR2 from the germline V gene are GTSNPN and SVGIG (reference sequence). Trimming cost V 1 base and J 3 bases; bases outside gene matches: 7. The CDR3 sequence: CAWSARTGIYTEAFF. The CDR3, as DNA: TGTGCCTGGAGTGCGCGGACAGGGATCTACACTGAAGCTTTCTTT. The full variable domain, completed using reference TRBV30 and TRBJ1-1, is SQTIHQWPATLVQPVGSPLSLECTVEGTSNPNLYWYRQAAGRGLQLLFYSVGIGQISSEVPQNLSASRPQDRQFILSSKKLLLSDSGFYLCAWSARTGIYTEAFFGQGTRLTVV.